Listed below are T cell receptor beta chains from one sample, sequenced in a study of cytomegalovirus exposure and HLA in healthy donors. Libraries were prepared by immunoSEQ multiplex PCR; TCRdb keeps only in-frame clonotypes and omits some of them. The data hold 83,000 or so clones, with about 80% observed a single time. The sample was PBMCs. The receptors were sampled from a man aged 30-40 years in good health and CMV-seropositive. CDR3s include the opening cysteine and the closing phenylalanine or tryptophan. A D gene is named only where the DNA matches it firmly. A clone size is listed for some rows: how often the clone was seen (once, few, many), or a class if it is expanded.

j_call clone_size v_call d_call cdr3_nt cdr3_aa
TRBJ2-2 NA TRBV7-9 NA TGTGCCAGCAGCCAAGGGGGAACCGGGGAGCTGTTTTTT CASSQGGTGELFF
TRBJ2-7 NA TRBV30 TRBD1 TGTGCCTGGGACAGGGGGTCCTACGAGCAGTACTTC CAWDRGSYEQYF
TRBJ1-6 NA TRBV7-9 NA TGTTCCAGCAGCTACGAGTTGTCACCCCTCCACTTT CSSSYELSPLHF
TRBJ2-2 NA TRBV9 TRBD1 TGTGCCAGCAGCGTAGTGGGGGACAGGGGTACCGGGGAGCTGTTTTTT CASSVVGDRGTGELFF
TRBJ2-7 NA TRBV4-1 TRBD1 TGCGCCAGCAGCCATGGACAGGGTTACGAGCAGTACTTC CASSHGQGYEQYF
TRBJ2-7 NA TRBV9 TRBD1 TGTGCCAGCAGCGTAGTGGACAGGGAAGAGCAGTACTTC CASSVVDREEQYF
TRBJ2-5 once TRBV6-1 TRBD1 TGTGCCAGCAAGGCAGGGGGCCTCCAAGAGACCCAGTACTTC CASKAGGLQETQYF
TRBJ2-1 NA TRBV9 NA TGTGCCAGCAGCCCCTACGAGTTGAATGAGCAGTTCTTC CASSPYELNEQFF
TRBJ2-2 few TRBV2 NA TGTGCCAGCAGTGCGATTAGTCTCACCGGGGAGCTGTTTTTT CASSAISLTGELFF
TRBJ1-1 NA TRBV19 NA TGTGCCAGTAGTGCTACAGCGAACACTGAAGCTTTCTTT CASSATANTEAFF
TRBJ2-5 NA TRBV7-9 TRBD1 TGTGCCAGCAGCTTACTGAGGACAGGGGTGGAGACCCAGTACTTC CASSLLRTGVETQYF
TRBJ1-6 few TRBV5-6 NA TGTGCCAGCAGCGTCTATGATTCACCCCTCCACTTT CASSVYDSPLHF
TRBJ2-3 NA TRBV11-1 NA TGTGCCAGCAGCTTAACCCGCGGGGTCCGCACAGATACGCAGTATTTT CASSLTRGVRTDTQYF
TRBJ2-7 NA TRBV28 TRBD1 TGTGCCAGCAGCTCTCACACAGGGGCCCAAAGGATCGAGCAGTACTTC CASSSHTGAQRIEQYF
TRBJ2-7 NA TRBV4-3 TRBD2 TGCGCCAGCAGCCAAGATCTCAGCGGGGGGGCCTACGAGCAGTACTTC CASSQDLSGGAYEQYF
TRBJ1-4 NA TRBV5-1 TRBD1 TGCGCCAGCAGCTCCGGGACAGGGAATGAAAAACTGTTTTTT CASSSGTGNEKLFF
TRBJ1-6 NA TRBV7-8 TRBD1 TGTGCCAGCAGCTCAGAAAAAAACAGGGGGCAAAGATTTTCACCCCTCCACTTT CASSSEKNRGQRFSPLHF
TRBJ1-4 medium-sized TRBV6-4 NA TGTGCCAGCAGTGCTACCGGGGGGCCGAGGTCTAATGAAAAACTGTTTTTT CASSATGGPRSNEKLFF
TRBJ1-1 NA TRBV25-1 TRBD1 TGTGCCAGCAGTGATCCTCGAGGGGGCGGGAACACTGAAGCTTTCTTT CASSDPRGGGNTEAFF
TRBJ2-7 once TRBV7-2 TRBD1 TGTGCCAGCAGCATCCGGGACAGGCCCTACGAGCAGTACTTC CASSIRDRPYEQYF
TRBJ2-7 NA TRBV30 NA TGTGCCTGGAGCAGGGGGGATCTGGACGAGCAGTACTTC CAWSRGDLDEQYF
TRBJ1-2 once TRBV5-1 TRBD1 TGCGCCAGCAGCTTGGGTGGGACAGCGGCCTATGGCTACACCTTC CASSLGGTAAYGYTF
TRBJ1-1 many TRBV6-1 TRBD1 TGTGCCAGCAGTGAAGGGGACAGGGGGCATTCTTTCTTT CASSEGDRGHSFF
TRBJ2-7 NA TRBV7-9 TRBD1 TGTTCCAGCAGCTTAGCCCTTCTCGAGGGGGCATTATCCAACGAGCAGTACTTC CSSSLALLEGALSNEQYF
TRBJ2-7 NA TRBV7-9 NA TGTGCCAGCGCATCAGGGGAAACCCTCTACGAGCAGTACTTC CASASGETLYEQYF
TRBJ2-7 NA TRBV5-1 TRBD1 TGCGCCAGCAGCTCCCGGGACAGGGGAACCTACGAGCAGTACTTC CASSSRDRGTYEQYF
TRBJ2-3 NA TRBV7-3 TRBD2 TGTGCCAGCAGCTCCCGGAGCGGGGGGGCTGCAGATACGCAGTATTTT CASSSRSGGAADTQYF
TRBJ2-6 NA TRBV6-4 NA TGTGCCAGCAGTGAGGGCAGCGGAGGCTCTGGGGCCAACGTCCTGACTTTC CASSEGSGGSGANVLTF
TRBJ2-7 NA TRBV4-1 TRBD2 TGCGCCAGCAGCCAAGGCCCTAGCGGGGGATTCTACGAGCAGTACTTC CASSQGPSGGFYEQYF
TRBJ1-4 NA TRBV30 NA TGTGCCTGGAGTGTAAAAGGAGGGAATGAAAAACTGTTTTTT CAWSVKGGNEKLFF
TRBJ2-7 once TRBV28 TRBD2 TGTGCCAGCAGCACTTTGGCGGGGGTAGCCTACGAGCAGTACTTC CASSTLAGVAYEQYF
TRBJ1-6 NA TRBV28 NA TGTGCCAGCAGGCCCTCCAGGGGTTCTAGTAGATCACCCCTCCACTTT CASRPSRGSSRSPLHF
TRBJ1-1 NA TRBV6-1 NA TGTGCCAGCAGTTCCCACGACAGGACCCAAGCTTTCTTT CASSSHDRTQAFF
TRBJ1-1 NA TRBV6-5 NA TGTGCCAGCGGTCCAGGGGTGAACACTGAAGCTTTCTTT CASGPGVNTEAFF
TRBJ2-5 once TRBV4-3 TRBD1 TGCGCCAGCAGCCAAGGAGCACAGGGGTTCCTCGGGGAGACCCAGTACTTC CASSQGAQGFLGETQYF
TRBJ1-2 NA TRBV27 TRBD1 TGTGCCAGCAGTTCAACAGGGGAAATCTATGGCTACACCTTC CASSSTGEIYGYTF
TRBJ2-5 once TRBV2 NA TGTGCCAGCAGGGAGATGACCCAGTACTTC CASREMTQYF
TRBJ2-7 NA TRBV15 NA TGTGCCACCCGAGGGCGGAGCTCCTACGAGCAGTACTTC CATRGRSSYEQYF
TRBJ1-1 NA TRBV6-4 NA TGTGCCAGCAGTGAAAAGATAGGGGTTGGGGCCGAAGCTTTCTTT CASSEKIGVGAEAFF
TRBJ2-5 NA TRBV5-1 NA TGCGCCAGCAGCTTGCGGGGTGCCGCCCAAGAGACCCAGTACTTC CASSLRGAAQETQYF
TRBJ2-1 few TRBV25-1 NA TGTGCCAGCAGTGACCCCGGGACACCAAACAATGAGCAGTTCTTC CASSDPGTPNNEQFF
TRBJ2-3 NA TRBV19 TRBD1 TGTGCCAGTAGTATAGGAGGCAGGGGGAGCACAGATACGCAGTATTTT CASSIGGRGSTDTQYF
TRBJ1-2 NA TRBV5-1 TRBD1 TGCGCCAGCAGCTCAGGACAGGGCGTAGATGGCTACACCTTC CASSSGQGVDGYTF
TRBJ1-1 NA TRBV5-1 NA TGCGCCAGCAGCCGGGCAGGGGCCACGAACACTGAAGCTTTCTTT CASSRAGATNTEAFF
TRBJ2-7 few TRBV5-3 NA TGTGCCAGAAGCCCTACCAGAACAGGGCCCTACGAGCAGTACTTC CARSPTRTGPYEQYF
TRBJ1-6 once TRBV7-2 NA TGTGCCAGCAGCTCACTCTGGGGCACGGGTAATTCACCCCTCCACTTT CASSSLWGTGNSPLHF
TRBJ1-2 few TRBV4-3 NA TGCGCCAGCAGCCAAGATGCCAGGGGAATGTTGAGCTATGGCTACACCTTC CASSQDARGMLSYGYTF
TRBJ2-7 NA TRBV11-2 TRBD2 TGTGCCAGCAGCCTACCGACTAGCGGGGGGGACTCCTACGAGCAGTACTTC CASSLPTSGGDSYEQYF
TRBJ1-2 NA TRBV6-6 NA TGTGCCAGCAGCCATAGGGACATTTATGGCTACACCTTC CASSHRDIYGYTF
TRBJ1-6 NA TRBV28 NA TGTGCCAGCAGTCCCACGACAGGAACCTATAATTCACCCCTCCACTTT CASSPTTGTYNSPLHF
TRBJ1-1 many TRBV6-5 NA TGTGCCAGCAGGCCACCGGGGGGTGAAAACACTGAAGCTTTCTTT CASRPPGGENTEAFF
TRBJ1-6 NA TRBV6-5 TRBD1 TGTGCCAGCAGTTACACTTCCCGGGACAGCTCACCCCTCCACTTT CASSYTSRDSSPLHF